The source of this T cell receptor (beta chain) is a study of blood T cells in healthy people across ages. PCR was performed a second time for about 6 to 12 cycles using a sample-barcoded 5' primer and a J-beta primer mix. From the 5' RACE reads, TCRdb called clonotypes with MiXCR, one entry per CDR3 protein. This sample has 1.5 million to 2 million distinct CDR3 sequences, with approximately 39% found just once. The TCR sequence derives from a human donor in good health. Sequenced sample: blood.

CDR3 DNA sequence: TGTGCCAGCAGTCCCCCCGGGGCATGGGAAACCACAGATACGCAGTATTTT. It encodes CASSPPGAWETTDTQYF. V usage is TRBV28 and J usage is TRBJ2-3; either TRBD1 or TRBD2 may supply D (5 bases each). The CDR3 sequence is 17 residues long. V lost 5 bases to trimming and J lost 2 bases, with 20 bases between them. Germline-derived CDR1 and CDR2 are MDHEN and SYDVKM.